The 29 T cell receptor beta chains given below trace back to one sample, sequenced in a study of blood T cell repertoires in COVID-19. Libraries were prepared by immunoSEQ multiplex PCR; TCRdb keeps only in-frame clonotypes and omits some of them. Of fewer than 50,000 clones in the sample, around 80% were seen once. Material for sequencing was peripheral blood. These receptors came from a man older than 75 with active or convalescent COVID-19.

V usage is TRBV27 and J usage is TRBJ2-7, with 7 bases lining up with TRBD1. Germline V gives CDR1 MNHEY, CDR2 SMNVEV (reference sequence). V lost 0 bases and J lost 2; bases outside the gene matches: 1. CDR3 length equals 14 residues. The CDR3 spells CASSLSGTAYEQYF. In DNA, the CDR3 is TGTGCCAGCAGTTTATCCGGGACAGCCTACGAGCAGTACTTC.

The chain employs TRBV27 and TRBJ1-4; TRBD1 is a possible D gene (5 bases). The CDR3 consists of 14 residues. Per the germline V gene, CDR1 is MNHEY and CDR2 is SMNVEV (reference sequence). The V end lost 3 bases, the J end lost 5 bases, and 10 bases lay between the germline ends. CDR3 amino acids: CASSLTAYNEKLFF. CDR3 nucleotides: TGTGCCAGCAGTTTGACAGCATACAATGAAAAACTGTTTTTT.

This clone was picked up a small number of times. The chain couples TRBV7-9 to TRBJ2-7; 10 bases fit TRBD1. V gave up 1 base and J gave up 6 bases; unmatched junction bases: 3. The CDR3 totals 14 residues. CDR1 is SEHNR and CDR2 is FQNEAQ in the germline V gene (reference sequence). In nucleotides, the CDR3 is TGTGCCAGCAGCTTAGGACAGGGGGCGGCCGAGCAGTACTTC. It encodes CASSLGQGAAEQYF.

The V and J genes are TRBV7-9 and TRBJ2-1; 7 bases are a match to TRBD1. Per the germline V gene, CDR1 is SEHNR and CDR2 is FQNEAQ (reference sequence). With 5 bases clipped from V and 5 bases from J, the junction kept 12 bases outside the gene matches. The CDR3 runs to 16 residues. The DNA for the CDR3 is TGTGCCAGCAGCCTAGGGGACAGAGCCTTCAACAATGAGCAGTTCTTC. Protein product: CASSLGDRAFNNEQFF.

CDR3 nucleotides: TGTGCCAGTAGTATAGCAGGGGCCTATGGCTACACCTTC. It is translated as CASSIAGAYGYTF. V usage is TRBV19 and J usage is TRBJ1-2; perhaps TRBD1 as D (6 bases). The CDR3 is 13 amino acids. Germline CDR1 reads LNHDA; CDR2 reads SQIVND (reference sequence). With 1 base removed from V and 4 bases from J, the gap between germline ends came to 7 bases.

This chain connects TRBV10-3 to TRBJ2-2; D is perhaps TRBD1 (6 bases). The CDR3 contains 14 residues. With 6 bases removed from V and 4 bases from J, the gap between germline ends came to 12 bases. The V gene's germline CDR1 is ENHRY and CDR2 SYGVKD. The CDR3 nucleotides read TGTGCCATCAGGGACAGTTCGGTCACCGGGGAGCTGTTTTTT. Its protein product is CAIRDSSVTGELFF.

The chain links TRBV19 to TRBJ2-1; 13 bases are a match to TRBD2. The V and J ends lost 5 bases and 5 bases, in that order; junction bases with no gene match: 3. Per germline, CDR1 LNHDA and CDR2 SQIVND (reference sequence). The CDR3 runs to 15 residues. CDR3 in amino acids: CASSGLAGDDNEQFF. The CDR3 DNA sequence: TGTGCCAGTAGTGGACTAGCGGGAGACGACAATGAGCAGTTCTTC.

The chain combines TRBV19 with TRBJ2-5; D may be TRBD2 (6 bases). Trimming took 10 bases from V and 3 from J, leaving 21 bases between them. This CDR3 is 15 amino acids long. The V gene's germline CDR1 is LNHDA and CDR2 SQIVND (reference sequence). CDR3 sequence: CATTGGTASEETQYF. CDR3 nucleotides: TGTGCCACTACAGGAGGGACTGCCAGCGAAGAGACCCAGTACTTC.

In DNA form, the CDR3 reads TGTGCCAGCAGTTTCAGGACAGGGTATAATTCACCCCTCCACTTT. It yields the protein CASSFRTGYNSPLHF. The chain has TRBV28 and TRBJ1-6, with TRBD1 matching over 8 bases. CDR3 length: 15 amino acids. V lost 3 bases and J lost 4; bases outside the gene matches: 2. Germline V gene data show CDR1 as MDHEN and CDR2 as SYDVKM.

This chain uses TRBV19 with TRBJ1-4, with D possibly TRBD1 on 6 matching bases. Germline CDR1 reads LNHDA; CDR2 reads SQIVND (reference sequence). The CDR3 contains 15 residues. The V end was cut by 4 bases, the J end by 5 bases, with 14 bases between. The DNA of the CDR3 is TGTGCCAGTAGTAGAAAGACAGGATACAATGAAAAACTGTTTTTT. Protein sequence: CASSRKTGYNEKLFF.

CDR3 loop: CASSDGPGSETEAFF. The DNA of the CDR3 is TGTGCCAGCAGTGATGGTCCAGGTTCGGAAACTGAAGCTTTCTTT. The chain carries TRBV2 and TRBJ1-1; no clear D gene. The CDR3 covers 15 residues. Germline CDR1 and CDR2: SNHLY and FYNNEI. Trimming removed 3 bases from V and 5 bases from J, with 16 bases in between.

The chain's CDR3 is CASSRPTGNEQFF. The CDR3 DNA reads as TGTGCCAGCAGCAGACCAACGGGGAATGAGCAGTTCTTC. The V gene is TRBV5-6, the J gene TRBJ2-1; perhaps TRBD2 as D (5 bases). The germline gives CDR1 SGHDT, CDR2 YYEEEE. The germline V and J ends were trimmed by 4 bases and 7 bases, with 12 bases remaining between them. The CDR3 totals 13 residues. The full variable domain, its missing parts supplied by reference TRBV5-6 and TRBJ2-1, is DAGVTQSPTHLIKTRGQQVTLRCSPKSGHDTVSWYQQALGQGPQFIFQYYEEEERQRGNFPDRFSGHQFPNYSSELNVNALLLGDSALYLCASSRPTGNEQFFGPGTRLTVL.

This clone was recorded once. The chain employs TRBV3-1 (or the pseudogene TRBV3-2) and TRBJ2-1, with D possibly being TRBD1 (5 bases). The V gene's germline CDR1 is LGHDT and CDR2 YNNKEL (reference sequence). The CDR3 loop spans 15 amino acids. V gave up 2 bases and J gave up 0 bases, with 8 bases separating them. In nucleotides, the CDR3 is TGTGCCAGCAGCCAAAGGCAGGGCTCCTACAATGAGCAGTTCTTC. Translation: CASSQRQGSYNEQFF.

The V and J genes are TRBV3-1 (or the pseudogene TRBV3-2) and TRBJ1-2; 7 positions agree with TRBD1. This CDR3 is built from 17 residues. CDR1 LGHDT and CDR2 YNNKEL come from the germline V gene (reference sequence). Trimming took 4 bases from V and 4 from J; bases not matched to a gene: 15. The CDR3 DNA is TGTGCCAGCAGCCCGAGGGAGGCGGTGACAGGGATCTATGGCTACACCTTC. This translates into CASSPREAVTGIYGYTF.

This clone was detected once. This chain joins TRBV27 and TRBJ2-5; 14 bases fit TRBD2. Germline V gives CDR1 MNHEY, CDR2 SMNVEV (reference sequence). V shed 5 bases, J shed 8 bases, and the junction held 4 bases outside the gene matches. The CDR3 has 14 amino acids. CDR3 coding DNA: TGTGCCAGCAGTCCCGGGACTAGCGGGAGCACCCAGTACTTC. Amino acids: CASSPGTSGSTQYF.

In nucleotides, the CDR3 is TGTGCCAGCAGTTCGTCAAGGGGGAATCAGCCCCAGCATTTT. This gives the protein CASSSSRGNQPQHF. This chain links TRBV6-2 or TRBV6-3 with TRBJ1-5; the D gene is possibly TRBD1 (6 bases). The V gene's germline CDR1 is MNHEY and CDR2 SVGEGT. Trimming left V 4 bases short and J 4 bases short, with 11 bases between. The CDR3 sequence is 14 residues long.

V usage is TRBV27 and J usage is TRBJ2-3, with D possibly being TRBD2 (5 bases). V dropped 5 bases and J dropped 2 bases, with 11 bases sitting between them. This CDR3 has 14 amino acids. CDR1 is MNHEY and CDR2 is SMNVEV in the germline V gene (reference sequence). CDR3 region: CASSPRTYTDTQYF. Here the CDR3 DNA reads TGTGCCAGCAGTCCGAGGACTTACACAGATACGCAGTATTTT.

There are a few counts of this clone. The V call is TRBV19, the J call TRBJ2-3; perhaps TRBD2 as D (6 bases). CDR3 size: 14 residues. Looked up from germline, CDR1 is LNHDA and CDR2 is SQIVND (reference sequence). The germline V and J ends were trimmed by 4 bases and 2 bases, with 10 bases remaining between them. The CDR3 coding sequence is TGTGCCAGTAGTAGCGGGACCGCCACAGATACGCAGTATTTT. This translates into CASSSGTATDTQYF.

The V gene is TRBV6-4, the J gene TRBJ1-2; 11 bases fit TRBD1. Germline lookup yields CDR1 MRHNA and CDR2 SNTAGT. V dropped 3 bases and J dropped 4; count of bases not matched to a gene: 4. The CDR3 consists of 15 residues. The CDR3 DNA reads TGTGCCAGCAGTGAAGGACAGGGGGCCCTCTATGGCTACACCTTC. It is translated as CASSEGQGALYGYTF.

J is TRBJ1-2 and V is TRBV3-1 (or the pseudogene TRBV3-2); the D gene is possibly TRBD1 (6 bases). The CDR3 contains 15 residues. The V gene lost 4 bases and the J gene lost 5 bases, with 17 bases spanning the gap. Per germline, CDR1 LGHDT and CDR2 YNNKEL (reference sequence). The CDR3 reads CASSPGDTEAYGYTF. The CDR3, as DNA: TGTGCCAGCAGCCCTGGGGACACGGAGGCATATGGCTACACCTTC.

This clone came up once. This sequence joins TRBV3-1 (or the pseudogene TRBV3-2) and TRBJ1-6; D not resolved. Trimming shortened V by 1 base and J by 14 bases, and 12 bases separated the two germline ends. This CDR3 has 13 amino acids. Germline CDR1 reads LGHDT; CDR2 reads YNNKEL (reference sequence). The DNA for the CDR3 is TGTGCCAGCAGCCAAGTGCCGAAGCCAACCCTCCACTTT. Translation gives CASSQVPKPTLHF.

This chain joins TRBV4-2 and TRBJ2-1, with D perhaps TRBD2 (5 bases). CDR1 is LGHNA, CDR2 YNFKEQ, per germline. The CDR3 runs to 17 residues. Trimming left V 0 bases short and J 0 bases short, with 12 bases between. The CDR3 protein is CASSQDLAGYSYNEQFF. CDR3 sequence (DNA): TGTGCCAGCAGCCAAGATCTGGCGGGCTACTCCTACAATGAGCAGTTCTTC.

The table lists this clone with a few counts. The chain combines TRBV4-3 with TRBJ1-6, with D uncertain. CDR3 length equals 15 residues. CDR1 and CDR2 from the germline V gene are LGHNA and YSLEER. V was clipped by 6 bases and J by 5 bases, with 14 bases between them. The chain's CDR3 is CASSYSSGNNSPLHF. The DNA of the CDR3 is TGCGCCAGCAGTTATTCCTCGGGGAATAATTCACCCCTCCACTTT.

This chain uses TRBV30 with TRBJ1-6; D perhaps matches TRBD1 (6 bases). Trimming cost V 1 base and J 10 bases, with 14 bases left between them. CDR1 is GTSNPN, CDR2 SVGIG, per germline (reference sequence). The length of the CDR3 is 14 residues. DNA of the CDR3: TGTGCCTGGAGTGCGACAGGTTATTCGTCACCCCTCCACTTT. Translation gives CAWSATGYSSPLHF.

V usage is TRBV5-1 and J usage is TRBJ1-2, with a weak D call TRBD1 (6 bases). CDR1 and CDR2 from the germline V gene are SGHRS and YFSETQ. V was pared by 1 base and J by 0 bases, with 13 bases between. This CDR3 is built from 16 residues. The CDR3 sequence: CASSLQPRGANYGYTF. The CDR3 DNA sequence: TGCGCCAGCAGCTTGCAGCCCAGGGGAGCTAACTATGGCTACACCTTC.

The chain combines TRBV5-5 with TRBJ1-2, with 12 positions matching TRBD1. CDR1 SGHKS and CDR2 YYEKEE come from the germline V gene (reference sequence). After removal of 2 bases from V and 7 bases from J, the junction contained 6 bases not matched to a gene. The CDR3 is 15 residues long. The DNA of the CDR3 is TGTGCCAGCAGCTTATCCGGGACAGGGGGCCGTGGCTACACCTTC. This sequence encodes CASSLSGTGGRGYTF.

The V and J genes are TRBV25-1 and TRBJ2-7; 12 bases align to TRBD2. V was pared by 5 bases and J by 4 bases, with 3 bases of the junction left unmatched. Per germline, CDR1 MGHDK and CDR2 SYGVNS. This CDR3 contains 14 residues. The CDR3 DNA reads as TGTGCCAGCAGTATCGGGACTAGCGGGTACGAGCAGTACTTC. Translation: CASSIGTSGYEQYF.

V gene TRBV6-5 combines with J gene TRBJ2-1, with a tentative D call TRBD2 (7 bases). V was trimmed by 6 bases and J by 5 bases, leaving 17 bases between them. This CDR3 spans 15 amino acids. The germline CDR1 and CDR2 sequences are MNHEY and SVGAGI. The CDR3 bases are TGTGCCAGCAGCTATAGGGGGGGGCCTAACAATGAGCAGTTCTTC. It yields the protein CASSYRGGPNNEQFF.

This chain uses TRBV5-8 with TRBJ2-5, with 8 positions matching TRBD1. The CDR3 has 14 amino acids. Looked up from germline, CDR1 is SGHTS and CDR2 is YDEGEE. V shed 0 bases and J 3 bases; nucleotides not matched to a gene: 1. The CDR3 loop reads CASSLDRGEETQYF. The CDR3 nucleotides read TGTGCCAGCAGCTTGGACAGGGGGGAAGAGACCCAGTACTTC.